What follows are 10 T cell receptor beta chains derived from one specimen sequenced in a study of prognosis after radiotherapy for stage I lung cancer. Genomic DNA provided the template from which TCR beta CDR3 was amplified by two-round multiplex PCR. Initially, in first-round PCR, primers specific to each TRBV and TRBJ gene were used. One entry per CDR3 protein results from TCRdb running MiXCR on the multiplex PCR reads. The table lists approximately 35,000 distinct CDR3 sequences, 34% of them singletons. Material: PBMCs, obtained before or after stereotactic body radiation therapy (not recorded which). These receptors were collected from a donor at least 50 years old with non-small cell lung cancer.

Of note for this clonotype: This likely traces to a read error, being one base from a far larger clone. This CDR3 reads CASSDNGRVYTF. The CDR3 DNA is TGTGCCAGCAGTGACAATGGCAGGGTCTACACCTTC. The genes are TRBV6-1 and TRBJ1-2; weak D call: TRBD1 (5 bases). This CDR3 contains 12 residues. In germline, CDR1 is MNHNS, CDR2 SASEGT. V lost 3 bases, J lost 10 bases, and 12 bases lay in between.

Concerning this clonotype: It differs at one base from a far larger clone, so likely a read error. J is TRBJ2-7 and V is TRBV19; 14 positions match TRBD2. Germline V gene sequence: CDR1 LNHDA, CDR2 SQIVND (reference sequence). V gave up 7 bases and J gave up 7 bases; unmatched junction bases: 12. CDR3 length: 16 residues. The DNA of the CDR3 is TGTGCCAGTACTGTAACAGGACTAGCGGGAGGCAATGAGCAGTACTTC. Encoded protein: CASTVTGLAGGNEQYF.

This clonotype was found many times. This chain links TRBV29-1 with TRBJ2-3; 9 bases align to TRBD2. J lost 3 bases, V lost 7 bases, and 5 bases had no gene match. CDR1 is SQVTM and CDR2 is ANQGSEA in the germline V gene. There are 13 residues in the CDR3. The CDR3 protein is CSGTSGRTDTQYF. CDR3 sequence (DNA): TGCAGCGGGACGAGCGGGAGGACAGATACGCAGTATTTT.

This clonotype was detected many times. J is TRBJ1-2 and V is TRBV28, with unresolved D. V was trimmed by 1 base and J by 2 bases, leaving 8 bases between them. The CDR3 contains 14 residues. Germline loops: CDR1 MDHEN, CDR2 SYDVKM. The CDR3 is CASSLSQENYGYTF. Written as DNA, the CDR3 is TGTGCCAGCAGTTTATCGCAGGAAAACTATGGCTACACCTTC.

Many counts were recorded for this clonotype. The V gene is TRBV4-2, the J gene TRBJ2-7; D perhaps matches TRBD2 (5 bases). Per the germline V gene, CDR1 is LGHNA and CDR2 is YNFKEQ. CDR3 size: 13 residues. The V end was cut by 2 bases, the J end by 4 bases, with 9 bases between. CDR3 sequence reads: CASSQFRGYEQYF. The CDR3, as DNA: TGTGCCAGCAGCCAATTTCGGGGTTACGAGCAGTACTTC.

At least ten counts were recorded for this clonotype. The chain couples TRBV5-1 to TRBJ2-5; 8 nucleotides match TRBD1. This CDR3 region has 19 residues. J lost 5 bases, V lost 3 bases, and 21 bases had no gene match. The V gene's germline CDR1 is SGHRS and CDR2 YFSETQ. CDR3 protein: CASSSGTGFERGSLETQYF. CDR3 bases: TGCGCCAGCAGCTCAGGGACAGGATTCGAAAGGGGGTCTCTGGAGACCCAGTACTTC.

This clonotype was observed many times. The rearrangement uses TRBV6-1 and TRBJ2-3; possible D gene TRBD2, 7 bases. The CDR3 runs to 16 residues. The V end lost 5 bases, the J end lost 0 bases, and 15 bases lay between the germline ends. Per the germline V gene, CDR1 is MNHNS and CDR2 is SASEGT. This CDR3 reads CASSKRGGQSTDTQYF. The CDR3 DNA follows: TGTGCCAGCAGTAAAAGGGGGGGACAAAGCACAGATACGCAGTATTTT.

Concerning this clonotype itself: A far larger clone is one base from this, pointing to a likely read error. The chain links TRBV6-2 or TRBV6-3 to TRBJ2-7, with D tentatively TRBD2 (7 bases). From germline, CDR1 is MNHEY and CDR2 SVGEGT. CDR3 size: 15 residues. CDR3 coding DNA: TGTGCCAGCAGTGAGGGGGGGGCTGTACCCTACGAGCAGTGCTTC. This translates into CASSEGGAVPYEQCF.

With regard to this clonotype: This sequence may be a read error, since a much larger clone differs from it by one base. This chain joins TRBV5-6 and TRBJ2-7; the D is unclear. Germline V lookup: CDR1 SGHDT, CDR2 YYEEEE. Deletions cut 2 bases from V and 3 bases from J, with 9 bases between. The CDR3 is made up of 13 amino acids. CDR3 protein: CASSFIRCYEQYF. In DNA form, the CDR3 reads TGTGCCAGCAGCTTTATCAGGTGCTACGAGCAGTACTTC.

Remarks on this clonotype: Since a much larger clone is just one base distant, this may be a read error. The chain combines TRBV28 with TRBJ2-4, with TRBD2 identical over 8 bases. CDR1 is MDHEN and CDR2 is SYDVKM in the germline V gene. The trim removed 5 bases at V and 3 bases at J, leaving 9 bases unmatched. CDR3 size: 16 residues. CDR3 nucleotides: TGTGCCAGCAGTCGCCGCGCACGGGGGGGCAAAAACATTCAGTACTTC. This sequence encodes CASSRRARGGKNIQYF.